What follows are 8 T cell receptor beta chains derived from one specimen sequenced in a study of T-cell reconstitution after alpha-beta-depleted transplantation in children. This sample's TCRbeta library carried unique molecular identifier barcodes. Using its own MiXCR run on the PCR reads, TCRdb lists one record per CDR3 protein. The table shows fewer than 550,000 distinct CDR3 sequences, with 9.5% to 13% occurring only once. The sequences come from PBMCs from the stem cell graft donor, collected from the stem cell graft. The receptors here all came from a human donor who donated a stem cell graft to a child with acute myeloid leukemia.

The V call is TRBV7-2, the J call TRBJ2-7; D is perhaps TRBD2 (7 bases). There are 16 residues in the CDR3. Looked up from germline, CDR1 is SGHTA and CDR2 is FQGNSA. Trimming shortened V by 1 base and J by 6 bases, and 19 bases separated the two germline ends. The CDR3 bases are TGTGCCAGCAGCTTAGTGTTTGCGGGAGAGGGGGGCGAGCAGTACTTC. This codes for CASSLVFAGEGGEQYF. Supplemented by reference TRBV7-2 and TRBJ2-7, the full variable domain reads GAGVSQSPSNKVTEKGKDVELRCDPISGHTALYWYRQSLGQGLEFLIYFQGNSAPDKSGLPSDRFSAERTGGSVSTLTIQRTQQEDSAVYLCASSLVFAGEGGEQYFGPGTRLTVT.

The chain recombines TRBV7-3 with TRBJ2-1; no definite D call. The CDR3 has 11 amino acids. Trimming pared 0 bases from V and 9 bases from J, leaving 3 bases between. CDR1 and CDR2 from the germline V gene are SGHTA and FQGTGA. The CDR3 reads CASSLTAEQFF. The DNA for the CDR3 is TGTGCCAGCAGCTTAACCGCTGAGCAGTTCTTC.

This clonotype was counted only a few times. V is TRBV20-1 and J is TRBJ2-3; D is uncertain. Germline CDR1 and CDR2: DFQATT and SNEGSKA (reference sequence). V was pared by 2 bases and J by 6 bases, with 12 bases between. There are 13 residues in the CDR3. The CDR3 region has the DNA TGCAGTGCTAGATTTGGCGTCCGGGATACGCAGTATTTT. Translated: CSARFGVRDTQYF.

This clonotype was picked up many times. The CDR3 protein is CASSQDRPGVGYEQYF. In nucleotides, the CDR3 is TGCGCCAGCAGCCAAGATCGGCCAGGGGTAGGTTACGAGCAGTACTTC. The chain carries TRBV4-3 and TRBJ2-7, with a tentative D call TRBD1 (6 bases). The germline V gene has CDR1 LGHNA and CDR2 YSLEER. There are 16 residues in the CDR3. V shed 0 bases and J shed 4 bases, with 16 bases lying between them.

The rearrangement joins TRBV5-1 to TRBJ2-1; 9 nucleotides match TRBD2. This CDR3 region has 15 residues. V trimming: 4 bases; J trimming: 6 bases; junction bases outside the gene matches: 8. Germline V gives CDR1 SGHRS, CDR2 YFSETQ. The CDR3 coding sequence is TGCGCCAGCAGCGGACCTAGCGGGGTGTTCAATGAGCAGTTCTTC. Translation: CASSGPSGVFNEQFF. The variable domain in full, with the rest retrieved from reference TRBV5-1 and TRBJ2-1, is KAGVTQTPRYLIKTRGQQVTLSCSPISGHRSVSWYQQTPGQGLQFLFEYFSETQRNKGNFPGRFSGRQFSNSRSEMNVSTLELGDSALYLCASSGPSGVFNEQFFGPGTRLTVL.

This chain uses TRBV5-6 with TRBJ2-3; possible D gene TRBD2, 6 bases. Germline V gives CDR1 SGHDT, CDR2 YYEEEE. The CDR3 covers 16 residues. V lost 3 bases, J lost 0 bases, and 14 bases lay in between. The CDR3: CASSWNPGLSTDTQYF. In nucleotides, the CDR3 is TGTGCCAGCAGCTGGAACCCGGGACTTAGCACAGATACGCAGTATTTT.

This clonotype was seen more than once but under ten times. This chain joins TRBV2 and TRBJ2-5, with D perhaps given as TRBD1 or TRBD2 (5 bases each). In germline, CDR1 is SNHLY, CDR2 FYNNEI. V lost 7 bases and J lost 0, with 9 bases in between. CDR3 length: 13 amino acids. The CDR3 region has the DNA TGTGCCAGCATCCGGGACCACCAAGAGACCCAGTACTTC. Residues: CASIRDHQETQYF.

This clonotype was seen only a few times. The CDR3, as DNA: TGTGCCAGCAGTTACGGCGGGGGGTCTACCTACAATGAGCAGTTCTTC. This translates into CASSYGGGSTYNEQFF. The genes are TRBV6-5 and TRBJ2-1; 8 nucleotides align to TRBD2. With 2 bases clipped from V and 2 bases from J, the junction kept 5 bases outside the gene matches. The CDR3 runs to 16 residues. Germline loops: CDR1 MNHEY, CDR2 SVGAGI.